This T cell receptor (beta chain) is from a study of T cell responses to AZD1222 COVID-19 vaccine. About the research overall: Pooling covered second doses at about 4 or about 12 weeks.

Overall study results and limits: The study reported that nearly half of spike-specific TCRs target unmutated variant regions. Donors skewed white British and female; clonal diversity was possibly underestimated.

From germline, CDR1 is SQVTM and CDR2 ANQGSEA. The CDR3 spans 14 residues. V shed 6 bases, J shed 2 bases, and the junction held 8 bases outside the gene matches. Note on this clone: Its matching antigen is unknown.

Measured with immunoSEQ multiplex PCR; TCRdb has only the in-frame clones, and not every one. Of about 190,000 clones listed, around 93% are singletons. The chain couples TRBV29-1 to TRBJ1-1; TRBD1 agrees at 8 bases. The source material was peripheral blood, sampled on day 0 of AZD1222 vaccination. The TCR originated in an adult in good health. The CDR3 region has the DNA TGCAGCGTGACCTATACAGGGGGAAACACTGAAGCTTTCTTT. Translation gives CSVTYTGGNTEAFF.